This T cell receptor beta chain appears in the sequencing data of a study of blood T cell repertoires in COVID-19. Across the study: From T cells, B-cell-depleted T cells, or PBMCs came the material, which was cDNA or gDNA.

Libraries were prepared by immunoSEQ multiplex PCR; TCRdb keeps only in-frame clonotypes and omits some of them. The sample yields under 130,000 clones, about four fifths seen once. Trimming removed 7 bases from V and 0 bases from J; junction bases left unmatched: 9. CDR3 size: 17 residues. The V gene's germline CDR1 is SGHRS and CDR2 YFSETQ. Specimen: peripheral blood. This TCR came from a human donor in a cohort sampled during active COVID-19. This rearrangement joins TRBV5-1 to TRBJ2-7; 14 bases align to TRBD2. The DNA of the CDR3 is TGCGCCAGCCCTTGGACTAGCGGGGGGCCGAGCTCCTACGAGCAGTACTTC. Its protein product is CASPWTSGGPSSYEQYF.